A single sample gave rise to the 19 T cell receptor beta chains below, sequenced in a study of cytomegalovirus exposure and HLA in healthy donors. The PCR contained 60 Vbeta and 13 Jbeta primers. Assay: immunoSEQ multiplex PCR; the TCRdb copy retains only in-frame clones and omits some. The sample consists of around 62,000 clones, approximately 78% of them appearing once. The sequencing sample was made of PBMCs. The receptors were sampled from a woman aged 25-40 years in good health and CMV-seronegative.

This sequence joins TRBV7-2 and TRBJ1-2, with TRBD1 matching over 8 bases. Looked up from germline, CDR1 is SGHTA and CDR2 is FQGNSA. This CDR3 is 13 amino acids long. Trimming removed 6 bases from V and 5 bases from J; junction bases left unmatched: 5. The CDR3 DNA reads TGTGCCAGCAGACCAGACAGGGGATATGGCTACACCTTC. Protein product: CASRPDRGYGYTF.

The chain couples TRBV7-9 to TRBJ2-3, with 7 bases matching TRBD2. Unmatched junction bases numbered 3, after V lost 1 base and J lost 2 bases. Germline-derived CDR1 and CDR2 are SEHNR and FQNEAQ (reference sequence). This CDR3 region has 15 residues. The CDR3 loop reads CASSLERGDTDTQYF. In DNA form, the CDR3 reads TGTGCCAGCAGCTTAGAACGGGGGGACACAGATACGCAGTATTTT.

V is TRBV18 and J is TRBJ2-3; 8 nucleotides match TRBD2. The CDR3 contains 15 residues. Germline trimming cut 0 bases from V and 3 bases from J; bases unmatched to any gene: 2. Per germline, CDR1 KGHSH and CDR2 LQKENI. CDR3 nucleotides: TGTGCCAGCTCACCACCAGCGGGGGATACAGATACGCAGTATTTT. Protein sequence: CASSPPAGDTDTQYF. Variable domain in full (rest from reference TRBV18 and TRBJ2-3): NAGVMQNPRHLVRRRGQEARLRCSPMKGHSHVYWYRQLPEEGLKFMVYLQKENIIDESGMPKERFSAEFPKEGPSILRIQQVVRGDSAAYFCASSPPAGDTDTQYFGPGTRLTVL.

The rearrangement links TRBV10-3 to TRBJ2-7; 7 nucleotides match TRBD1. Unmatched junction bases numbered 7, after V lost 6 bases and J lost 5 bases. This CDR3 is 13 amino acids long. The germline gives CDR1 ENHRY, CDR2 SYGVKD. The CDR3 DNA reads TGTGCCATCAGCCCCCGACAGGGAGACGAGCAGTACTTC. Residues: CAISPRQGDEQYF.

The chain has TRBV4-1 and TRBJ1-2, with 11 nucleotides matching TRBD1. V lost 1 base and J lost 7; bases outside the gene matches: 5. The CDR3 sequence is 15 residues long. Germline-derived CDR1 and CDR2 are MGHRA and YSYEKL. The CDR3 nucleotides are TGCGCCAGCAGCCAAGGCTGGACAGGGGGCGGTGGCTACACCTTC. Amino acids: CASSQGWTGGGGYTF.

V is TRBV27 and J is TRBJ2-7; TRBD1 aligns across 9 bases. The CDR3 totals 16 residues. Trimming removed 4 bases from V and 3 bases from J; junction bases left unmatched: 10. Germline loops: CDR1 MNHEY, CDR2 SMNVEV (reference sequence). The CDR3 protein is CASSSGTGPTYYEQYF. The CDR3 DNA reads as TGTGCCAGCAGTTCCGGGACAGGGCCAACTTACTACGAGCAGTACTTC.

J is TRBJ2-6 and V is TRBV6-4; 9 nucleotides match TRBD1. V shed 0 bases and J 0 bases; nucleotides not matched to a gene: 0. This CDR3 is built from 17 residues. Germline CDR1 reads MRHNA; CDR2 reads SNTAGT. Written as DNA, the CDR3 is TGTGCCAGCAGTGACTCGACAGGGGGCTCTGGGGCCAACGTCCTGACTTTC. Encoded protein: CASSDSTGGSGANVLTF.

This chain joins TRBV27 and TRBJ1-1; D possibly corresponds to TRBD1 (5 bases). CDR3 length: 15 residues. CDR1 is MNHEY, CDR2 SMNVEV, per germline (reference sequence). V lost 2 bases and J 5 bases, leaving 15 bases between the germline ends. CDR3 sequence: CASSLVSPSGTEAFF. Here the CDR3 DNA reads TGTGCCAGCAGTTTAGTCAGCCCCTCAGGGACTGAAGCTTTCTTT.

The chain uses TRBV9 and TRBJ1-4; D ambiguous. Germline assignment: CDR1 SGDLS and CDR2 YYNGEE. With 0 bases removed from V and 5 bases from J, the gap between germline ends came to 8 bases. The CDR3 runs to 14 residues. In nucleotides, the CDR3 is TGTGCCAGCAGCGTAGTAGTTCGGAATGAAAAACTGTTTTTT. This sequence encodes CASSVVVRNEKLFF.

The rearrangement joins TRBV6-5 to TRBJ1-6; D possibly corresponds to TRBD1 (6 bases). Trimming cost V 0 bases and J 10 bases, with 16 bases left between them. This CDR3 comprises 16 residues. Germline V gives CDR1 MNHEY, CDR2 SVGAGI. The CDR3 nucleotides are TGTGCCAGCAGTTACTCGATCGGGGGGCCGGGGTCACCCCTCCACTTT. This translates into CASSYSIGGPGSPLHF.

The chain combines TRBV11-2 with TRBJ1-3; D unresolved. Trimming pared 6 bases from V and 0 bases from J, leaving 6 bases between. Germline V gives CDR1 SGHAT, CDR2 FQNNGV. The CDR3 loop spans 13 amino acids. CDR3 nucleotide sequence: TGTGCCAGCAGACCGAGCTCTGGAAACACCATATATTTT. Translating gives CASRPSSGNTIYF. Complete variable domain (other parts from reference TRBV11-2 and TRBJ1-3): EAGVAQSPRYKIIEKRQSVAFWCNPISGHATLYWYQQILGQGPKLLIQFQNNGVVDDSQLPKDRFSAERLKGVDSTLKIQPAKLEDSAVYLCASRPSSGNTIYFGEGSWLTVV.

This chain uses TRBV6-1 with TRBJ2-7; TRBD1 is a possible D gene (6 bases). V was trimmed by 6 bases and J by 5 bases, leaving 14 bases between them. The CDR3 totals 13 residues. CDR1 MNHNS and CDR2 SASEGT come from the germline V gene. Here the CDR3 DNA reads TGTGCCAGCAGATATAACAGGGCCCACGAGCAGTACTTC. The encoded protein is CASRYNRAHEQYF.

The CDR3 coding sequence is TGTGCCAGCAGCGTAGTTAGCGGGGCTACGACCGGGGAGCTGTTTTTT. Residues: CASSVVSGATTGELFF. The chain recombines TRBV9 with TRBJ2-2, with 8 bases identical to TRBD2. Germline CDR1 SGDLS, CDR2 YYNGEE. V lost 0 bases, J lost 5 bases, and 6 bases stayed unmatched. The CDR3 has 16 residues.

The table lists this clone with a count of one. The V and J genes are TRBV27 and TRBJ1-6, with 9 bases aligning to TRBD1. The CDR3 is 16 residues long. Looked up from germline, CDR1 is MNHEY and CDR2 is SMNVEV (reference sequence). V dropped 3 bases and J dropped 10; count of bases not matched to a gene: 10. CDR3 loop: CASSFEQGTGPSPLHF. The CDR3, as DNA: TGTGCCAGCAGTTTCGAGCAAGGGACAGGGCCCTCACCCCTCCACTTT.

The chain recombines TRBV5-1 with TRBJ2-3; 8 nucleotides align to TRBD2. V lost 7 bases to trimming and J lost 4 bases; unmatched junction nucleotides: 11. The germline CDR1 and CDR2 sequences are SGHRS and YFSETQ. CDR3 length: 15 amino acids. For the CDR3, the DNA is TGCGCCAGCCACTACAACCGGGGGGGGGCAGATACGCAGTATTTT. Amino acids: CASHYNRGGADTQYF.

A single count supports this clone. The chain combines TRBV14 with TRBJ1-2; D is perhaps TRBD1 (6 bases). CDR1 and CDR2 from the germline V gene are SGHDN and FVKESK. With 6 bases removed from V and 3 bases from J, the gap between germline ends came to 14 bases. The CDR3 is 14 residues long. CDR3 sequence reads: CASSLAGTYYGYTF. The CDR3, as DNA: TGTGCCAGCAGTCTTGCCGGGACATACTATGGCTACACCTTC.

The chain joins TRBV5-5 to TRBJ1-1, with TRBD1 matching 7 bases. The CDR3 loop spans 16 amino acids. V lost 1 base and J lost 3; bases outside the gene matches: 9. Germline values: CDR1 SGHKS, CDR2 YYEKEE (reference sequence). The CDR3 loop reads CASSLWATGEDTEAFF. CDR3 DNA sequence: TGTGCCAGCAGCTTGTGGGCCACAGGGGAGGACACTGAAGCTTTCTTT.

The gene calls are TRBV5-5 and TRBJ2-7; TRBD1 aligns across 7 bases. This CDR3 region has 15 residues. V gave up 0 bases and J gave up 9 bases; unmatched junction bases: 12. Germline CDR1 is SGHKS and CDR2 is YYEKEE (reference sequence). This chain's CDR3 is CASSLDISTGEGQYF. In DNA form, the CDR3 reads TGTGCCAGCAGCTTGGATATCTCCACAGGGGAAGGGCAGTACTTC.

This clone has a handful of counts. The V and J genes are TRBV4-3 and TRBJ1-1; 10 nucleotides agree with TRBD1. J lost 11 bases, V lost 0 bases, and 6 bases had no gene match. The CDR3 is 14 residues long. Germline CDR1 and CDR2: LGHNA and YSLEER. The CDR3 reads CASSQERWGQGAFF. The CDR3, as DNA: TGCGCCAGCAGCCAAGAGAGGTGGGGACAGGGGGCTTTCTTT.